This T cell receptor beta chain was captured in a study of T cells in localized non-small cell lung cancer. CDR1 and CDR2 from the germline V gene are KGHSH and LQKENI. The V end lost 6 bases, the J end lost 0 bases, and 12 bases lay between the germline ends. This CDR3 has 15 residues. About this clone: Its antigen is unidentified.

General study points: Among the tissues sampled, uninvolved adjacent lung had the highest T cell clonality, above tumor. Adjacent lung exhibited a median of 57 among the 100 most abundant tumor clones. Longer overall survival associated with higher blood T cell density; shorter survival with higher adjacent-lung clonality.

Measured with immunoSEQ multiplex PCR; TCRdb has only the in-frame clones, and not every one. Here the sample spans 37,000 or so clones, 88% being singletons. This TCR came from a woman between 40 and 69 years old with stage I lung adenocarcinoma. The sequences come from peripheral blood, collected before any cancer treatment. The rearrangement joins TRBV18 to TRBJ2-1; tentatively, D is TRBD1 or TRBD2 (5 bases each). The CDR3, as DNA: TGTGCCAGCTCGCCCGGGACCGGCTCCTACAATGAGCAGTTCTTC. Protein: CASSPGTGSYNEQFF.